This T cell receptor beta chain came from a study of T cells after yellow fever vaccination. Using its own MiXCR run on the 5' RACE reads, TCRdb lists one record per CDR3 protein. Here the sample spans 250,000 to 400,000 distinct CDR3 sequences, 4.1% being singletons. The length of the CDR3 is 18 residues. CDR1 is MNHEY, CDR2 SMNVEV, per germline (reference sequence). Trimming took 8 bases from V and 0 from J; bases not matched to a gene: 15. The chain carries TRBV27 and TRBJ2-2, with TRBD1 matching 7 bases. This clonotype was obtained from a man younger than 30 who received the YFV17D yellow fever vaccine. The sequencing used PBMCs, collected 5 days after the yellow fever booster vaccination. Here the CDR3 DNA reads TGTGCCAGCCGTCCGAGGACAGGAATTAACCCGAACACCGGGGAGCTGTTTTTT. Translation: CASRPRTGINPNTGELFF.